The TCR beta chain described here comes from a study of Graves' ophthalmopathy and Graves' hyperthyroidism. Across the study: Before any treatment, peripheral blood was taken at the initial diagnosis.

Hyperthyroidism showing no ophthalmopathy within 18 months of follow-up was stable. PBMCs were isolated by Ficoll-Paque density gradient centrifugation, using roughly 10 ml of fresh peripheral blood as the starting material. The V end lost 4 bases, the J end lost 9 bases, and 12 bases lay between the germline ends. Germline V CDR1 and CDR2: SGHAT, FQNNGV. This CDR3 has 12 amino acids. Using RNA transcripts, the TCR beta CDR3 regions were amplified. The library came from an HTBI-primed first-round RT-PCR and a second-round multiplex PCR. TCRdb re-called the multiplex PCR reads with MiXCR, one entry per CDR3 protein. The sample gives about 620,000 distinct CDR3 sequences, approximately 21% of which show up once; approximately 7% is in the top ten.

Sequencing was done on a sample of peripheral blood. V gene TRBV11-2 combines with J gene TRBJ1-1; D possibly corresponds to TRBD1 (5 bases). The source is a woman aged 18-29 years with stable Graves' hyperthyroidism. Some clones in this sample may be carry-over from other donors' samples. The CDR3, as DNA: TGTGCCAGCAGCTCCAGGGAGGAAAAAGCTTTCTTT. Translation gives CASSSREEKAFF.